Detailed here is one TCR beta chain. Cohorts were assigned according to the clinical history that participants reported. Germline assignment: CDR1 GTSNPN and CDR2 SVGIG (reference sequence). V dropped 4 bases and J dropped 1 base, with 7 bases sitting between them. The CDR3 runs to 12 residues. TCRdb's table, derived via immunoSEQ multiplex PCR, lists solely in-frame clones and lacks some. The repertoire consists of approximately 490,000 clones, with around 87% occurring once and the leading ten covering 0.7%. This sample is part of a study of blood T cell repertoires in COVID-19. Study-level background: The United States, Italy and Spain were the sources of the acute and convalescent COVID-19 samples. Sample material is recorded as cDNA or gDNA derived from T cells, B-cell-depleted T cells, or PBMCs.

This receptor was obtained from a young woman who had recovered from COVID-19. This chain uses TRBV30 with TRBJ1-1; tentative D call: TRBD1 (5 bases). The sequenced sample was PBMCs or T cells enriched from blood (not recorded which). CDR3 bases: TGTGCCTGGACAGGGTCGAACACTGAAGCTTTCTTT. This sequence encodes CAWTGSNTEAFF.